A single sample is the source of the 2 T cell receptor beta chains below, sequenced in a study of T cell repertoires in cytomegalovirus infection. One entry per CDR3 protein results from TCRdb running MiXCR on the reads. Counted here are fewer than 700,000 distinct CDR3 sequences, approximately 25% occurring once; the ten biggest clones make up roughly 8%. The sequenced material came from CD8+ T cells from PBMCs. All receptors come from a human donor in good health (CMV status not recorded). Some clones in this sample may be carry-over from other donors' samples.

This clonotype was seen ten or more times. CDR3 DNA sequence: TGTGCCAGCAGCGTCAGCAATCAGCCCCAGCATTTT. Translating gives CASSVSNQPQHF. The chain has TRBV7-8 and TRBJ1-5; D gene unclear. Germline-derived CDR1 and CDR2 are SGHVS and FQNEAQ. CDR3 length equals 12 residues. V lost 5 bases and J 1 base, leaving 3 bases between the germline ends.

This clonotype occurred a few times. This chain uses TRBV2 with TRBJ2-7, with 7 bases lining up with TRBD1. V trimming: 7 bases; J trimming: 4 bases; junction bases outside the gene matches: 4. Germline assignment: CDR1 SNHLY and CDR2 FYNNEI. CDR3 length: 12 residues. This chain's CDR3 is CASIGRGYEQYF. The CDR3 coding sequence is TGTGCCAGCATTGGCAGGGGGTACGAGCAGTACTTC.